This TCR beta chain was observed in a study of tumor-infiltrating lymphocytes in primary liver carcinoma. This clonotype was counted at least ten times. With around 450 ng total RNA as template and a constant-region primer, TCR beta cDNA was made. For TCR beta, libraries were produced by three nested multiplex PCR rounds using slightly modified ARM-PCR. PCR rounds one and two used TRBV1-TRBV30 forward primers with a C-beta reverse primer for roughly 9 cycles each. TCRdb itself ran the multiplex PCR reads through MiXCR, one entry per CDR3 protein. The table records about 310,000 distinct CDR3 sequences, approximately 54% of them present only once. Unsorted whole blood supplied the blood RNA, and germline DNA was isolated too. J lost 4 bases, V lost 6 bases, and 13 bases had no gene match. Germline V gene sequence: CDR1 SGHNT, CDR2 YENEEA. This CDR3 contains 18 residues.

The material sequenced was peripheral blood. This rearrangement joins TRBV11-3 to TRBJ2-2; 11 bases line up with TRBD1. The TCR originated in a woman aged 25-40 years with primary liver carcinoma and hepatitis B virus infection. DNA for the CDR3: TGTGCCAGCAGTTTCGAACCTTGGACAGGGGGCTCCACCGGGGAGCTGTTTTTT. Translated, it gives CASSFEPWTGGSTGELFF.